Listed here is a single T cell receptor (beta chain). The data derive from a study of human T cells and chemical hapten exposure. The time point denotes: pre-sensitization, week 0. The treatment here: therapeutic diphenylcyclopropenone sensitization with weekly scalp DPC. Ahead of applying each patch test, blood was sampled. TCRdb reprocessed the RACE reads with MiXCR, giving one entry per CDR3 protein. The table shows 190,000 or so distinct CDR3 sequences, with about 31% occurring only once. The CDR3 has 16 residues. The V and J ends lost 1 base and 1 base respectively, with 14 bases between them. CDR1 is SGHDT, CDR2 YYEEEE, per germline.

The specimen comprised whole blood, sampled in connection with sensitization to the hapten diphenylcyclopropenone (DPC). V gene TRBV5-6 combines with J gene TRBJ1-1, with D maybe TRBD1 (6 bases). The TCR originated in a woman aged 25 to 45 with alopecia areata. Some clones in this sample may be carry-over from other donors' samples. Here the CDR3 DNA reads TGTGCCAGCAGCTTGATAGGGGGATCGGCGAACACTGAAGCTTTCTTT. Protein product: CASSLIGGSANTEAFF.